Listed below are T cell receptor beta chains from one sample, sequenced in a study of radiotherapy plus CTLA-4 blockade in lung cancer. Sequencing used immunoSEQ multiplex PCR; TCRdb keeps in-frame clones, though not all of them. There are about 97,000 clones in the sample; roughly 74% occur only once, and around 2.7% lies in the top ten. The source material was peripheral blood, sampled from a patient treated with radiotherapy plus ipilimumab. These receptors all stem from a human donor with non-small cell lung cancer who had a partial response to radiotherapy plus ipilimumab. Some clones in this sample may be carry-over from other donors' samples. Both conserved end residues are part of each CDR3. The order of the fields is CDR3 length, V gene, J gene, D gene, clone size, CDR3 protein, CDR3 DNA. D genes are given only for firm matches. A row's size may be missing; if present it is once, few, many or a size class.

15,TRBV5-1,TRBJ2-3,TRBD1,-,CASSPGQGLLDTQYF,TGCGCCAGCAGCCCGGGACAGGGACTCTTGGATACGCAGTATTTT
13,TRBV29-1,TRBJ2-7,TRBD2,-,CSVGVAGDGEQYF,TGCAGCGTTGGGGTAGCGGGAGATGGCGAGCAGTACTTC
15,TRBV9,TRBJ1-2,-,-,CASSAQGWARGGYTF,TGTGCCAGCAGCGCTCAGGGATGGGCCCGGGGGGGCTACACCTTC
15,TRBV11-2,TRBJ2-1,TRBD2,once,CASSFRAGVGNEQFF,TGTGCCAGCAGCTTTAGAGCGGGAGTTGGCAATGAGCAGTTCTTC
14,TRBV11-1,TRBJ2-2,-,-,CASSSGISTGELFF,TGTGCCAGCAGCTCCGGGATTTCCACCGGGGAGCTGTTTTTT
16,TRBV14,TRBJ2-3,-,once,CASSRVGRGDTDTQYF,TGTGCCAGCAGCCGCGTCGGGCGGGGAGACACAGATACGCAGTATTTT
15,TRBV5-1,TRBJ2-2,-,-,CASSKRTENTGELFF,TGCGCCAGCAGCAAGAGGACAGAGAACACCGGGGAGCTGTTTTTT
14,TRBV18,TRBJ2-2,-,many,CASAEGAWTGELFF,TGTGCCAGCGCCGAAGGGGCTTGGACCGGGGAGCTGTTTTTT
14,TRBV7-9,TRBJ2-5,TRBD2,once,CASSPGLAEETQYF,TGTGCCAGCAGCCCGGGACTAGCAGAAGAGACCCAGTACTTC
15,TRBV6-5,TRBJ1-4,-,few,CASRRDRSTNEKLFF,TGTGCCAGCAGGAGAGACAGATCAACTAATGAAAAACTGTTTTTT
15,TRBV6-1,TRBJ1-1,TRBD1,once,CASSEGQGRNTEAFF,TGTGCCAGCAGTGAAGGACAGGGGAGAAACACTGAAGCTTTCTTT
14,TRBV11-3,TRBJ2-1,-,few,CASSLDSSYNEQFF,TGTGCCAGCAGCTTAGACAGCTCCTACAATGAGCAGTTCTTC
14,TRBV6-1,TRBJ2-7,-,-,CASSDEVRAYEQYF,TGTGCCAGCAGTGACGAGGTCCGCGCTTACGAGCAGTACTTC
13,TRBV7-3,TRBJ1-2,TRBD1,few,CASGGTGGYGYTF,TGTGCCAGCGGGGGGACAGGCGGCTATGGCTACACCTTC
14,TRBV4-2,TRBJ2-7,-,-,CASSQTTGSYEQYF,TGTGCCAGCAGCCAAACGACAGGATCCTACGAGCAGTACTTC
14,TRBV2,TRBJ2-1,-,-,CASRGAQGRNEQFF,TGTGCCAGCAGAGGGGCGCAAGGAAGGAATGAGCAGTTCTTC